The 4 T cell receptor beta chains given below trace back to one sample, sequenced in a study of cytomegalovirus exposure and HLA in healthy donors. Both 60 Vbeta primers and 13 Jbeta primers went into the PCR. Sequencing used immunoSEQ multiplex PCR; TCRdb keeps in-frame clones, though not all of them. The table lists 140,000 to 150,000 clones, around four fifths of them singletons. Source material: PBMCs. Receptors originate from a boy between 2 and 15 years old in good health and CMV-seronegative.

The chain carries TRBV2 and TRBJ2-1; D perhaps matches TRBD1 (6 bases). The CDR3 has 14 residues. From germline, CDR1 is SNHLY and CDR2 FYNNEI. V was trimmed by 11 bases and J by 0 bases, leaving 14 bases between them. This chain's CDR3 is CAAATRGSYNEQFF. CDR3 nucleotide sequence: TGTGCCGCGGCAACCAGGGGCTCCTACAATGAGCAGTTCTTC.

The chain combines TRBV5-1 with TRBJ1-2; D is uncertain. The ends were cut back, 5 bases at V and 4 bases at J, with 21 bases in the middle. Germline V lookup: CDR1 SGHRS, CDR2 YFSETQ. There are 16 residues in the CDR3. The CDR3 DNA sequence: TGCGCCAGCAGTGTGAAACTGGAGGGAGGAGTCTATGGCTACACCTTC. Translation: CASSVKLEGGVYGYTF.

This clone occurred once. The CDR3: CATSKREGPRNEQFF. CDR3 nucleotides: TGTGCCACCAGCAAGCGGGAGGGCCCTCGCAATGAGCAGTTCTTC. The chain carries TRBV15 and TRBJ2-1; 10 nucleotides agree with TRBD2. Germline trimming cut 4 bases from V and 6 bases from J; bases unmatched to any gene: 6. CDR3 size: 15 residues. Germline V CDR1 and CDR2: LNHNV, YYDKDF (reference sequence).

This chain joins TRBV10-3 and TRBJ1-3; 12 positions match TRBD1. The CDR3 sequence is 15 residues long. Germline loops: CDR1 ENHRY, CDR2 SYGVKD. V lost 2 bases to trimming and J lost 6 bases; unmatched junction nucleotides: 2. Here the CDR3 reads CAISERDRGPNTIYF. CDR3 sequence (DNA): TGTGCCATCAGTGAGAGGGACAGGGGGCCAAACACCATATATTTT.